The 23 T cell receptor beta chains below were found in one sample sequenced in a study of blood T cell repertoires in COVID-19. Profiling relied on immunoSEQ multiplex PCR, and the TCRdb table lists in-frame clones only, not all of them. Here the sample spans fewer than 150,000 clones, about 90% being singletons. The specimen sequenced was peripheral blood. The receptors derive from a woman aged 45-65 years who had recovered from COVID-19.

The V and J genes are TRBV11-3 and TRBJ2-7, with TRBD2 identical over 7 bases. The CDR3 has 14 amino acids. CDR1 SGHNT and CDR2 YENEEA come from the germline V gene. The V gene end was trimmed by 5 bases and the J gene end by 6 bases; junction bases not matched to a gene: 10. The CDR3 DNA follows: TGTGCCAGCAGCCCGAGGACTAGTTATAGCGAGCAGTACTTC. The encoded protein is CASSPRTSYSEQYF.

This chain joins TRBV5-1 and TRBJ2-1; D may be TRBD1 (6 bases). Trimming stripped 1 base from V and 9 bases from J, with 11 bases between. Germline lookup yields CDR1 SGHRS and CDR2 YFSETQ. The CDR3 is 13 amino acids. The CDR3 region is CASSLQGISEQFF. The CDR3 DNA reads TGCGCCAGCAGCTTGCAGGGGATCAGTGAGCAGTTCTTC. The variable domain in full, completed from reference TRBV5-1 and TRBJ2-1, reads KAGVTQTPRYLIKTRGQQVTLSCSPISGHRSVSWYQQTPGQGLQFLFEYFSETQRNKGNFPGRFSGRQFSNSRSEMNVSTLELGDSALYLCASSLQGISEQFFGPGTRLTVL.

The V and J genes are TRBV24-1 and TRBJ2-2, with 7 bases that match TRBD1. V lost 4 bases and J lost 6; bases outside the gene matches: 4. CDR3 length: 14 amino acids. Germline V gene data show CDR1 as KGHDR and CDR2 as SFDVKD. The CDR3 reads CATSEPTGPGELFF. CDR3 DNA: TGTGCCACCAGTGAACCGACAGGGCCCGGGGAGCTGTTTTTT.

The rearrangement uses TRBV18 and TRBJ1-4; 7 bases line up with TRBD1. The CDR3 spans 15 residues. V trimming: 6 bases; J trimming: 5 bases; junction bases outside the gene matches: 9. Germline assignment: CDR1 KGHSH and CDR2 LQKENI. CDR3 nucleotides: TGTGCCAGCTCCCTTCCGGACAGGCCCAATGAAAAACTGTTTTTT. Encoded protein: CASSLPDRPNEKLFF.

This sequence joins TRBV3-1 (or the pseudogene TRBV3-2) and TRBJ1-2; possible D gene TRBD1, 6 bases. V gave up 2 bases and J gave up 8 bases, with 15 bases separating them. The CDR3 runs 14 residues. CDR1 is LGHDT, CDR2 YNNKEL, per germline (reference sequence). The CDR3 DNA is TGTGCCAGCAGCCAATTGGACAGTAGATCCGGCTACACCTTC. Translated, it gives CASSQLDSRSGYTF.

As regards this clone: An end of the junction does not agree with germline; a read error may underlie this. In the same sample, other DNA sequences code for this CDR3. V gene TRBV10-2 combines with J gene TRBJ2-5, with D possibly being TRBD1 (6 bases). The CDR3 has 13 residues. Germline V gives CDR1 WSHSY, CDR2 SAAADI. As DNA, the CDR3 is TGCGCCAGCAGTGGGGGGCTACAAGAGACTCAGTACTTC. Translating it yields CASSGGLQETQYF.

The rearrangement uses TRBV12-3 or TRBV12-4 and TRBJ2-5, with D maybe TRBD2 (5 bases). The germline V and J ends were trimmed by 5 bases and 2 bases, with 9 bases remaining between them. This CDR3 has 13 amino acids. As DNA, the CDR3 is TGTGCCAGCAGTCTCCGGGAACAAGAGACCCAGTACTTC. Its translation: CASSLREQETQYF.

The rearrangement links TRBV7-8 to TRBJ2-3, with 8 bases matching TRBD1. Losses at the gene ends were 5 bases for V and 6 bases for J; bases not matched to a gene: 13. In germline, CDR1 is SGHVS, CDR2 FQNEAQ. CDR3 length equals 16 residues. The CDR3 bases are TGTGCCAGCAGCCCCTCTGGGGCAGGGGGCTTCGATACGCAGTATTTT. This codes for CASSPSGAGGFDTQYF.

The rearrangement joins TRBV7-2 to TRBJ2-7; D is perhaps TRBD2 (6 bases). Trimming took off 2 bases at V and 2 bases at J, with 10 bases between the two ends. Per the germline V gene, CDR1 is SGHTA and CDR2 is FQGNSA. The CDR3 spans 14 residues. This CDR3 reads CASSLRTTPYEQYF. DNA for the CDR3: TGTGCCAGCAGCTTAAGGACTACCCCCTACGAGCAGTACTTC.

The chain links TRBV7-9 to TRBJ2-7; no definite D call. Germline CDR1 and CDR2: SEHNR and FQNEAQ (reference sequence). The CDR3 consists of 12 residues. Deletions cut 4 bases from V and 4 bases from J, with 8 bases between. This CDR3 reads CASSWLDYEQYF. The CDR3, as DNA: TGTGCCAGCAGCTGGCTAGATTACGAGCAGTACTTC.

The table lists this clone with a count of one. This sequence joins TRBV6-5 and TRBJ2-7, with D perhaps matching TRBD2 (6 bases). V gave up 0 bases and J gave up 2 bases, with 11 bases separating them. Germline V CDR1 and CDR2: MNHEY, SVGAGI. The CDR3 has 15 amino acids. CDR3 region: CASSYSGGDAYEQYF. CDR3 sequence (DNA): TGTGCCAGCAGTTACTCGGGGGGAGATGCCTACGAGCAGTACTTC.

The CDR3 region is CASSLSGQETQYF. CDR3 nucleotides: TGTGCCAGCAGCTTATCAGGTCAGGAGACCCAGTACTTC. V and J are TRBV7-9 and TRBJ2-5; D gene ambiguous. The CDR3 totals 13 residues. Germline CDR1 reads SEHNR; CDR2 reads FQNEAQ (reference sequence). V lost 2 bases to trimming and J lost 5 bases, with 9 bases between them.

The V and J genes are TRBV5-1 and TRBJ2-1, with 9 bases that match TRBD1. Germline V CDR1 and CDR2: SGHRS, YFSETQ. This CDR3 has 15 amino acids. V dropped 4 bases and J dropped 9; count of bases not matched to a gene: 11. The DNA for the CDR3 is TGCGCCAGCAGCGGGAGGACAGGGGAGGGCGCTGAGCAGTTCTTC. Residues: CASSGRTGEGAEQFF. Drawing the rest from reference TRBV5-1 and TRBJ2-1, the complete variable domain is KAGVTQTPRYLIKTRGQQVTLSCSPISGHRSVSWYQQTPGQGLQFLFEYFSETQRNKGNFPGRFSGRQFSNSRSEMNVSTLELGDSALYLCASSGRTGEGAEQFFGPGTRLTVL.

The rearrangement joins TRBV15 to TRBJ2-1, with D tentatively TRBD1 (6 bases). This CDR3 contains 19 residues. The V gene's germline CDR1 is LNHNV and CDR2 YYDKDF (reference sequence). Trimming pared 3 bases from V and 0 bases from J, leaving 21 bases between. Here the CDR3 reads CATSRGKGGTLSSYNEQFF. DNA of the CDR3: TGTGCCACCAGCAGGGGGAAAGGGGGAACCTTAAGCTCCTACAATGAGCAGTTCTTC.

The V and J genes are TRBV6-2 or TRBV6-3 and TRBJ1-2; no definite D call. This CDR3 comprises 12 residues. Trimming took off 6 bases at V and 8 bases at J, with 13 bases between the two ends. Germline CDR1 is MNHEY and CDR2 is SVGEGT. CDR3 DNA: TGTGCCAGCAGCTCCGGTCTGCGGGGCTACACCTTC. Its protein product is CASSSGLRGYTF.

V and J are TRBV14 and TRBJ2-7; TRBD1 aligns across 7 bases. Germline loops: CDR1 SGHDN, CDR2 FVKESK. The CDR3 extends over 15 amino acids. With V trimmed by 4 bases and J by 3 bases, 9 bases remained unmatched. The CDR3 coding sequence is TGTGCCAGCAGCCTACCGGGACAGAGTTTCTACGAGCAGTACTTC. Translating gives CASSLPGQSFYEQYF.

V usage is TRBV6-5 and J usage is TRBJ2-7; 10 bases map to TRBD1. Germline trimming cut 2 bases from V and 3 bases from J; bases unmatched to any gene: 4. The CDR3 runs 15 residues. Germline V gene data show CDR1 as MNHEY and CDR2 as SVGAGI. The CDR3 spells CASSYKGQGFYEQYF. The CDR3, as DNA: TGTGCCAGCAGTTACAAGGGACAGGGGTTCTACGAGCAGTACTTC.

The chain combines TRBV11-3 with TRBJ2-1; the D is unclear. CDR3 size: 11 residues. Germline lookup yields CDR1 SGHNT and CDR2 YENEEA. V gave up 3 bases and J gave up 10 bases, with 7 bases separating them. The CDR3 nucleotides are TGTGCCAGCAGCTTTAAGAGGGAGCAGTTCTTC. This sequence encodes CASSFKREQFF. Full variable domain (missing parts from reference TRBV11-3 and TRBJ2-1): EAGVVQSPRYKIIEKKQPVAFWCNPISGHNTLYWYLQNLGQGPELLIRYENEEAVDDSQLPKDRFSAERLKGVDSTLKIQPAELGDSAVYLCASSFKREQFFGPGTRLTVL.

The rearrangement uses TRBV19 and TRBJ2-7, with D perhaps matching TRBD1 (6 bases). Germline V CDR1 and CDR2: LNHDA, SQIVND (reference sequence). There are 13 residues in the CDR3. V shed 6 bases and J shed 6 bases, with 15 bases lying between them. CDR3 sequence: CASSLPTGSEQYF. CDR3 nucleotides: TGTGCCAGTAGCTTACCCACAGGGTCCGAGCAGTACTTC.

This chain uses TRBV7-9 with TRBJ2-5; 8 positions match TRBD2. The CDR3 covers 14 residues. Trimming removed 2 bases from V and 4 bases from J; junction bases left unmatched: 3. Germline V CDR1 and CDR2: SEHNR, FQNEAQ (reference sequence). The CDR3 region has the DNA TGTGCCAGCAGCTTAAGCGGGGGTCCAGAGACCCAGTACTTC. Translated: CASSLSGGPETQYF.

The gene calls are TRBV4-3 and TRBJ2-3; 8 bases match TRBD2. Germline V gives CDR1 LGHNA, CDR2 YSLEER. Trimming took 0 bases from V and 0 from J; bases not matched to a gene: 8. The CDR3 consists of 18 residues. The CDR3, as DNA: TGCGCCAGCAGCCAAGATCTAAGACTAGCGACCAGCACAGATACGCAGTATTTT. Residues: CASSQDLRLATSTDTQYF.

This CDR3 reads CASSSQGQMNEKLFF. In DNA, the CDR3 is TGTGCCAGCAGCTCGCAGGGGCAAATGAATGAAAAACTGTTTTTT. This sequence joins TRBV5-5 and TRBJ1-4; a weak D match, TRBD1 (6 bases). V was clipped by 3 bases and J by 5 bases, with 14 bases between them. The CDR3 length is 15 residues. Germline CDR1 and CDR2: SGHKS and YYEKEE (reference sequence).

The chain couples TRBV5-1 to TRBJ2-1; possible D gene TRBD1, 6 bases. Germline V lookup: CDR1 SGHRS, CDR2 YFSETQ. Between the trimmed V and J ends, which lost 2 bases and 0 bases, there was a span of 9 bases. The CDR3 is 15 amino acids. The CDR3: CASSLVGGSYNEQFF. The CDR3 DNA reads as TGCGCCAGCAGCTTAGTAGGGGGCTCCTACAATGAGCAGTTCTTC.